The 26 T cell receptor beta chains given below trace back to one sample, sequenced in a study of siplizumab effects on memory and regulatory T cells. Sequencing was performed with immunoSEQ multiplex PCR; in TCRdb, only in-frame clones are kept and a portion is missing. The repertoire holds approximately 82,000 clones, with roughly 87% as singletons. Sequencing was carried out using Tregs sorted from blood. These receptor sequences come from a human donor in good health.

The CDR3 here is CASSQAWGSPLHF. The DNA of the CDR3 is TGCGCCAGCAGCCAAGCCTGGGGTTCACCCCTCCACTTT. The chain carries TRBV4-1 and TRBJ1-6; unclear D gene. The V gene lost 1 base and the J gene lost 9 bases, with 7 bases spanning the gap. There are 13 residues in the CDR3. Germline CDR1 is MGHRA and CDR2 is YSYEKL.

J is TRBJ2-4 and V is TRBV18; 7 bases match TRBD1. The CDR3 spans 13 residues. The V segment lost 4 bases and the J segment 10 bases; nucleotides outside the gene matches: 7. Germline assignment: CDR1 KGHSH and CDR2 LQKENI. This CDR3 reads CASSHDRATIQYF. CDR3 nucleotide sequence: TGTGCCAGCTCACATGACAGGGCGACGATTCAGTACTTC. Complete variable domain (other parts from reference TRBV18 and TRBJ2-4): NAGVMQNPRHLVRRRGQEARLRCSPMKGHSHVYWYRQLPEEGLKFMVYLQKENIIDESGMPKERFSAEFPKEGPSILRIQQVVRGDSAAYFCASSHDRATIQYFGAGTRLSVL.

V usage is TRBV7-2 and J usage is TRBJ2-5; D unclear. V was cut by 5 bases and J by 5 bases, with 15 bases left in between. The CDR3 length is 14 residues. Germline V gives CDR1 SGHTA, CDR2 FQGNSA. CDR3 residues: CASSPHPMGETQYF. The CDR3 nucleotides read TGTGCCAGCAGCCCACACCCCATGGGGGAGACCCAGTACTTC.

The chain recombines TRBV25-1 with TRBJ1-3; D is possibly TRBD1 (7 bases). Matching the DNA end better, TRBJ2-2 makes the J call doubtful. CDR3 length: 15 amino acids. Germline CDR1 MGHDK, CDR2 SYGVNS. This CDR3 reads CASSEWARGAGELFF. CDR3 bases: TGTGCCAGCAGTGAATGGGCCAGGGGGGCCGGGGAGCTGTTTTTT.

This clone has a single count. V usage is TRBV5-1 and J usage is TRBJ2-5, with 10 bases lining up with TRBD2. V gave up 0 bases and J gave up 5 bases; unmatched junction bases: 7. This CDR3 is built from 16 residues. The germline V gene encodes CDR1 SGHRS and CDR2 YFSETQ. The CDR3 DNA is TGCGCCAGCAGCTTGGTGCTAGCGGGGGCGAAGGAGACCCAGTACTTC. The encoded protein is CASSLVLAGAKETQYF.

The rearrangement uses TRBV7-3 and TRBJ2-7; D may be TRBD2 (6 bases). Germline V gene lookup returns CDR1 SGHTA and CDR2 FQGTGA. CDR3 length: 13 residues. V lost 5 bases and J lost 13, with 21 bases in between. DNA of the CDR3: TGTGCCAGCAGCGCCTCCGCCTTTGGCGGGGTATACTTC. It translates to CASSASAFGGVYF.

This rearrangement joins TRBV23-1 to TRBJ2-3; 7 positions match TRBD1. TRBV23-1 is an ORF for which the function is uncertain. The V segment lost 6 bases and the J segment 2 bases; nucleotides outside the gene matches: 17. The CDR3 spans 18 residues. The CDR3 spells CASRRTGDFDHYTDTQYF. Here the CDR3 DNA reads TGCGCCAGCAGGAGAACAGGGGATTTTGATCACTACACAGATACGCAGTATTTT.

This chain uses TRBV5-1 with TRBJ1-2; unclear D gene. This CDR3 region has 15 residues. Trimming removed 3 bases at V and 4 bases at J, with 16 bases between. Germline lookup yields CDR1 SGHRS and CDR2 YFSETQ. This chain's CDR3 is CASSYLGGVGYGYTF. CDR3 bases: TGCGCCAGCAGCTACCTCGGCGGGGTTGGCTATGGCTACACCTTC.

This chain links TRBV28 with TRBJ2-6; D call uncertain. CDR1 is MDHEN, CDR2 SYDVKM, per germline. The CDR3 is 14 amino acids. V lost 6 bases, J lost 1 base, and 7 bases lay in between. The CDR3 DNA is TGTGCCAGCAGCACTACTTCTGGGGCCAACGTCCTGACTTTC. This encodes CASSTTSGANVLTF.

The rearrangement links TRBV19 to TRBJ1-5, with D possibly TRBD1 on 6 matching bases. CDR1 is LNHDA and CDR2 is SQIVND in the germline V gene (reference sequence). The CDR3 is 13 amino acids. V was clipped by 5 bases and J by 4 bases, with 9 bases between them. CDR3 protein: CASSWTENQPQHF. The CDR3 coding sequence is TGTGCCAGTAGTTGGACAGAGAATCAGCCCCAGCATTTT.

V usage is TRBV21-1 and J usage is TRBJ2-1. TRBV21-1 is designated a pseudogene. This CDR3 is built from 15 residues. The CDR3 loop is CASSKGGDINSEQFF. CDR3 nucleotides: TGTGCCAGCAGCAAGGGTGGCGATATAAATAGTGAGCAGTTCTTC.

The V call is TRBV28, the J call TRBJ2-1; tentative D call: TRBD1 (6 bases). CDR3 length: 14 residues. Trimming shortened V by 4 bases and J by 13 bases, and 20 bases separated the two germline ends. Germline CDR1 reads MDHEN; CDR2 reads SYDVKM. The CDR3 loop is CASSWLGAPRGQFF. The CDR3 DNA is TGTGCCAGCAGTTGGCTGGGGGCGCCGCGTGGCCAGTTCTTC.

A single count supports this clone. V usage is TRBV5-6 and J usage is TRBJ2-7; 7 positions match TRBD1. The CDR3 runs to 14 residues. V lost 2 bases, J lost 2 bases, and 4 bases stayed unmatched. The germline V gene encodes CDR1 SGHDT and CDR2 YYEEEE. DNA of the CDR3: TGTGCCAGCAGCTTCACAGGGGATCCCTACGAGCAGTACTTC. Its protein product is CASSFTGDPYEQYF.

The chain employs TRBV5-5 and TRBJ1-4; D is undetermined. V lost 2 bases and J 3 bases, leaving 11 bases between the germline ends. Germline V gene sequence: CDR1 SGHKS, CDR2 YYEKEE (reference sequence). There are 15 residues in the CDR3. The CDR3 DNA reads TGTGCCAGCAGCTTTCTCTCGGCCCCTAATGAAAAACTGTTTTTT. It codes for CASSFLSAPNEKLFF.

The V gene is TRBV28, the J gene TRBJ1-6; tentatively, D is TRBD1 (6 bases). In germline, CDR1 is MDHEN, CDR2 SYDVKM. This CDR3 has 16 residues. The V and J ends lost 10 bases and 2 bases respectively, with 18 bases between them. This CDR3 reads CATIIGGWTYNSPLHF. Written as DNA, the CDR3 is TGTGCCACTATAATAGGGGGTTGGACCTATAATTCACCCCTCCACTTT.

The chain employs TRBV2 and TRBJ2-4; D uncertain. From germline, CDR1 is SNHLY and CDR2 FYNNEI. Trimming took off 9 bases at V and 0 bases at J, with 9 bases between the two ends. The CDR3 spans 13 residues. The CDR3 loop reads CASADAAKNIQYF. The CDR3 DNA is TGTGCCAGTGCCGACGCAGCCAAAAACATTCAGTACTTC.

This sequence joins TRBV5-6 and TRBJ2-3, with 10 bases fitting TRBD2. V shed 3 bases and J 1 base; nucleotides not matched to a gene: 5. The germline gives CDR1 SGHDT, CDR2 YYEEEE. The CDR3 length is 16 residues. This CDR3 reads CASSYRTSGRTDTQYF. The CDR3 DNA follows: TGTGCCAGCAGCTACCGGACTAGCGGACGCACAGATACGCAGTATTTT.

V and J are TRBV18 and TRBJ1-1, with 9 bases lining up with TRBD1. After removal of 4 bases from V and 3 bases from J, the junction contained 3 bases not matched to a gene. The CDR3 spans 14 residues. CDR1 KGHSH and CDR2 LQKENI come from the germline V gene. For the CDR3, the DNA is TGTGCCAGCTCACAGGGACAGGGAGACACTGAAGCTTTCTTT. Translation gives CASSQGQGDTEAFF.

This chain links TRBV7-2 with TRBJ1-1; no clear D. V lost 1 base and J 14 bases, leaving 11 bases between the germline ends. CDR3 length equals 11 residues. The germline V gene encodes CDR1 SGHTA and CDR2 FQGNSA. The CDR3 nucleotides read TGTGCCAGCAGCTTAGTCCGAGGCCTATTCTTT. This gives the protein CASSLVRGLFF.

V is TRBV10-3 and J is TRBJ2-3, with TRBD2 identical over 10 bases. This CDR3 comprises 17 residues. CDR1 and CDR2 (germline): ENHRY, SYGVKD. V was pared by 0 bases and J by 0 bases, with 3 bases of the junction left unmatched. This chain's CDR3 is CAISESGLADSTDTQYF. In DNA, the CDR3 is TGTGCCATCAGTGAGTCAGGACTAGCGGACAGCACAGATACGCAGTATTTT.

J is TRBJ2-3 and V is TRBV4-2, with TRBD2 identical over 16 bases. This CDR3 region has 18 residues. CDR1 is LGHNA and CDR2 is YNFKEQ in the germline V gene. The ends lost 5 bases at V and 2 bases at J; junction bases unmatched: 7. For the CDR3, the DNA is TGTGCCAGCAGCACCGGGACTAGCGGGGGGGGGTACACAGATACGCAGTATTTT. Translation gives CASSTGTSGGGYTDTQYF.

The chain couples TRBV27 to TRBJ1-2, with 9 bases that match TRBD1. The CDR3 loop spans 16 amino acids. Germline assignment: CDR1 MNHEY and CDR2 SMNVEV (reference sequence). Germline trimming cut 1 base from V and 9 bases from J; bases unmatched to any gene: 12. Here the CDR3 reads CASSLLVGGTGRSYTF. CDR3 sequence (DNA): TGTGCCAGCAGTTTATTGGTCGGGGGGACAGGGCGTAGCTACACCTTC.

The rearrangement links TRBV7-9 to TRBJ2-7; D remains ambiguous. The CDR3 spans 13 residues. Germline CDR1 reads SEHNR; CDR2 reads FQNEAQ (reference sequence). V lost 2 bases and J 6 bases, leaving 11 bases between the germline ends. The CDR3 coding sequence is TGTGCCAGCAGCTTACCCCGGTCAACCGAGCAGTACTTC. Translating gives CASSLPRSTEQYF.

The chain is built from TRBV6-4 and TRBJ1-5; D gene ambiguous. The CDR3 covers 13 residues. Germline V lookup: CDR1 MRHNA, CDR2 SNTAGT. Between the trimmed V and J ends, which lost 4 bases and 3 bases, there was a span of 7 bases. As DNA, the CDR3 is TGTGCCAGCAGTGCAAGCGTCAATCAGCCCCAGCATTTT. Protein sequence: CASSASVNQPQHF.

The V gene is TRBV6-5, the J gene TRBJ2-5, with D possibly being TRBD2 (6 bases). Germline CDR1 MNHEY, CDR2 SVGAGI. The CDR3 totals 15 residues. Trimming left V 0 bases short and J 5 bases short, with 13 bases between. The CDR3 DNA follows: TGTGCCAGCAGTTACTCGGAGGGAGGAAGGGAGACCCAGTACTTC. Its protein is CASSYSEGGRETQYF.

V gene TRBV6-5 combines with J gene TRBJ2-7; TRBD2 agrees at 8 bases. The CDR3 has 15 residues. The junction had 10 bases not matched to a gene; V was cut back by 4 bases and J by 5 bases. In germline, CDR1 is MNHEY, CDR2 SVGAGI. CDR3 amino acids: CASSSGTSIFDEQYF. The CDR3 DNA follows: TGTGCCAGCAGTTCCGGGACTAGTATTTTCGACGAGCAGTACTTC.